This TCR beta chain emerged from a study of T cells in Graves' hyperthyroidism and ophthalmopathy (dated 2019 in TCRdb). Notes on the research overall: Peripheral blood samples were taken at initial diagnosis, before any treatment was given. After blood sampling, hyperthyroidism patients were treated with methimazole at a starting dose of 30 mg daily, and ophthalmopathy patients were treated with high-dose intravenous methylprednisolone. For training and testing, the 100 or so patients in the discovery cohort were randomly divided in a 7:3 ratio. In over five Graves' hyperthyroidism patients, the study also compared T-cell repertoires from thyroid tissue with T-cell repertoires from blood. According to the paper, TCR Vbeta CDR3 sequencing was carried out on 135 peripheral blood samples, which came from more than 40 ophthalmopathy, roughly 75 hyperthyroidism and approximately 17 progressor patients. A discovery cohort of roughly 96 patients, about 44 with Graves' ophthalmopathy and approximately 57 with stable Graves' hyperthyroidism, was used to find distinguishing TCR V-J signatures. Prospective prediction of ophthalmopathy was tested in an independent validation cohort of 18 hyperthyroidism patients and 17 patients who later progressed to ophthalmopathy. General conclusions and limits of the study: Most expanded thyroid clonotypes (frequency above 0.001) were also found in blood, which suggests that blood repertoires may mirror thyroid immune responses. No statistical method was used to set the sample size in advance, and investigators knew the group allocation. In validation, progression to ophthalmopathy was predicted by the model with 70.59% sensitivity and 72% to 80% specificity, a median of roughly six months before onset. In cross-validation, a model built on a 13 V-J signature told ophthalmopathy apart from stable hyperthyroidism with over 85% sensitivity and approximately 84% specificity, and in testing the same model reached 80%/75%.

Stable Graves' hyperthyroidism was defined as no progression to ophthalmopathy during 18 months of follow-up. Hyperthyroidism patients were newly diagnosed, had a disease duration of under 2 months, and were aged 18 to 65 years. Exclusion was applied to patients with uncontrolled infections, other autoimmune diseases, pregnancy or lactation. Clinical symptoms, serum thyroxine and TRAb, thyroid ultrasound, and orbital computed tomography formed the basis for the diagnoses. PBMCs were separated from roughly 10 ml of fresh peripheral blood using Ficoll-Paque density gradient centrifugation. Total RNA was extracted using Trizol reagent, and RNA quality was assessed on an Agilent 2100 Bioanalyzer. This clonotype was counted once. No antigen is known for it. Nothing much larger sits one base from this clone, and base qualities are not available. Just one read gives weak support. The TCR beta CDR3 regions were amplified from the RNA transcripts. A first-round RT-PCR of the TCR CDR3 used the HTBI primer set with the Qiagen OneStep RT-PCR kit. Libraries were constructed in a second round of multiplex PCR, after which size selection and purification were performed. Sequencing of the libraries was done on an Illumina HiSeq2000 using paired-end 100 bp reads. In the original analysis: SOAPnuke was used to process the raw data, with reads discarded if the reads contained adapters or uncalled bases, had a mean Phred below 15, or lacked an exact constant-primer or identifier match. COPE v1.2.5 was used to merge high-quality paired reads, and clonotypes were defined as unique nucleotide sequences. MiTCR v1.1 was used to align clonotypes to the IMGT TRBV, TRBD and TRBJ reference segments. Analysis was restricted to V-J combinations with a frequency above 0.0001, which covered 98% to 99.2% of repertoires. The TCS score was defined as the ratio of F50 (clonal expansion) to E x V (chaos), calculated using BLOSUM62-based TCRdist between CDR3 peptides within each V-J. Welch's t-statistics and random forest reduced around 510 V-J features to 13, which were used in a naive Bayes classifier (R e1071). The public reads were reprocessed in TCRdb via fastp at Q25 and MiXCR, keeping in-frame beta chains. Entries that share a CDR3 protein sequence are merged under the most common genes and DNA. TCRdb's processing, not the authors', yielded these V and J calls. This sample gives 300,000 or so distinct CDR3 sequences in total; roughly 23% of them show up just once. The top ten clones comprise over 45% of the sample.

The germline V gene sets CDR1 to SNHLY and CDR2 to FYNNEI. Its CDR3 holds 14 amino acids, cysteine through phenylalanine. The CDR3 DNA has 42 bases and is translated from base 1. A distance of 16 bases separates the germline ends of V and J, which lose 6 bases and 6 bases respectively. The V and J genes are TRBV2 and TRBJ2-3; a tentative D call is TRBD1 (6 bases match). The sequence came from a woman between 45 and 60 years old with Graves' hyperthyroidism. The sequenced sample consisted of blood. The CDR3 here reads CASSPGTNPDTQYF. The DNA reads TGTGCCAGCAGCCCCGGGACAAACCCGGATACGCAGTATTTT. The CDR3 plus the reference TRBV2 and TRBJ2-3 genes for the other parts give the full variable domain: EPEVTQTPSHQVTQMGQEVILRCVPISNHLYFYWYRQILGQKVEFLVSFYNNEISEKSEIFDDQFSVERPDGSNFTLKIRSTKLEDSAMYFCASSPGTNPDTQYFGPGTRLTVL.